This is a list of T cell receptor beta chains from one sample in a study of T cells after yellow fever vaccination. TCRdb reprocessed the 5' RACE reads via MiXCR and lists one record per CDR3 protein. The table lists 620,000 or so distinct CDR3 sequences, over 9% of them singletons. The starting material was PBMCs, obtained on the day of the yellow fever booster vaccination. The receptor set was obtained from a man aged 30 to 45 who received the YFV17D yellow fever vaccine. Each CDR3 is given with its conserved first and last residue. A D gene is named only where the DNA matches it firmly.

V gene	D gene	J gene	CDR3 protein
TRBV20-1	-	TRBJ2-3	CSAREGGQITDTQYF
TRBV6-2/TRBV6-3	TRBD2	TRBJ2-2	CASSSLAGASGELFF
TRBV5-5	-	TRBJ1-3	CASNKGGSGNTIYF
TRBV20-1	-	TRBJ2-1	CSARDPRLVRDNEQFF
TRBV5-6	TRBD2	TRBJ2-1	CASSLRLAASYNEQFF
TRBV9	-	TRBJ2-1	CASSVEASSNEQFF
TRBV4-3	-	TRBJ2-2	CASSQAVSPRDTGELFF
TRBV28	-	TRBJ2-1	CASNARAGVYNEQFF
TRBV7-6	TRBD2	TRBJ2-3	CASSLASPGTSGRRADTQYF
TRBV7-2	TRBD2	TRBJ2-5	CASSSLAGAIQETQYF
TRBV5-4	TRBD2	TRBJ2-5	CASSLNSGRQETQYF
TRBV11-2	-	TRBJ1-2	CASSLEPPPPYGYTF
TRBV6-4	-	TRBJ2-5	CASSDSRGAGRETQYF
TRBV27	TRBD1	TRBJ2-1	CASETRTGGYNEQFF
TRBV7-6	TRBD1	TRBJ2-7	CASSSPGTGEHEQYF
TRBV6-1	TRBD1	TRBJ1-5	CASTHVSGTGGQPQHF
TRBV24-1	-	TRBJ1-1	CATSDFVGYAEAFF
TRBV5-1	-	TRBJ2-3	CASSPLTPRDTQYF
TRBV20-1	TRBD2	TRBJ2-7	CSPKAGPYEQYF
TRBV4-3	-	TRBJ2-1	CASSPRARGIYNEQFF
TRBV5-1	-	TRBJ1-6	CASSLVAGSYNSPLHF
TRBV7-2	TRBD1	TRBJ1-2	CAYRGTDYGYTF
TRBV6-1	TRBD1	TRBJ2-1	CASSEAPTGWNNEQFF
TRBV20-1	TRBD1	TRBJ2-7	CSATVQGMNEQYF
TRBV29-1	TRBD2	TRBJ2-1	CSVHTGTSGYNEQFF
TRBV19	TRBD1	TRBJ1-1	CATWDRGRVGGTEAFF
TRBV27	-	TRBJ2-2	CASSFLQGPTGELFF
TRBV9	-	TRBJ2-7	CASSAPGFSYEQYF
TRBV11-2	-	TRBJ2-1	CAIREGVYNEQFF
TRBV20-1	-	TRBJ2-6	CSARVSVANVLTF
TRBV6-5	-	TRBJ2-2	CASSYSVWAGELFF
TRBV13	TRBD2	TRBJ2-1	CASSLGVSGRFEQFF
TRBV6-1	TRBD1	TRBJ2-3	CASSEPGGADTQYF
TRBV12-3/TRBV12-4	-	TRBJ2-5	CASSGQGSSWETQYF
TRBV7-2	-	TRBJ2-7	CASSHRASSYEQYF
TRBV29-1	-	TRBJ2-3	CSVGAVRADTQYF
TRBV29-1	-	TRBJ2-7	CSVSENYEQYF
TRBV6-2/TRBV6-3	-	TRBJ2-1	CATSSRGRQRNEQFF
TRBV4-3	-	TRBJ1-2	CASSQTPGEPYGYTF
TRBV14	-	TRBJ2-1	CASSQDRQVNNEQFF
TRBV20-1	-	TRBJ1-1	CSATTRGVRTEAFF
TRBV4-1	-	TRBJ2-5	CASSEPRTRRETQYF
TRBV3-1	TRBD2	TRBJ2-7	CASSHDSGRTYEQYF
TRBV7-2	TRBD2	TRBJ2-5	CASTLEAGGQETQYF
TRBV20-1	-	TRBJ1-4	CSARPLSVEKLFF
TRBV5-1	-	TRBJ2-7	CASSQQAQANSYEQYF
TRBV7-8	-	TRBJ1-5	CASSLELGLGNQPQHF
TRBV11-2	-	TRBJ2-1	CASSPTPFLFF
TRBV7-3	TRBD1	TRBJ2-1	CASSPEDRGYNEQFF
TRBV20-1	TRBD1	TRBJ1-4	CSASTGTGTEKLFF
TRBV20-1	-	TRBJ1-3	CSASGGAEGNTIYF
TRBV7-9	-	TRBJ2-3	CASSSPTNTDTQYF
TRBV7-2	TRBD2	TRBJ2-5	CASSLARSGMETQYF
TRBV9	-	TRBJ2-2	CASSAGQPNTGELFF
TRBV5-4	-	TRBJ2-1	CASSVSASADYNEQFF
TRBV27	TRBD1	TRBJ2-5	CASSFRGRGLAQGETQYF
TRBV10-3	TRBD2	TRBJ2-3	CAISGGTSGSGADTQYF
TRBV30	TRBD2	TRBJ2-7	CAWTLSGRYEQYF
TRBV6-2/TRBV6-3	-	TRBJ2-2	CASSYDRLRLKTGELFF
TRBV20-1	-	TRBJ2-5	CSARDKSGWYQETQYF